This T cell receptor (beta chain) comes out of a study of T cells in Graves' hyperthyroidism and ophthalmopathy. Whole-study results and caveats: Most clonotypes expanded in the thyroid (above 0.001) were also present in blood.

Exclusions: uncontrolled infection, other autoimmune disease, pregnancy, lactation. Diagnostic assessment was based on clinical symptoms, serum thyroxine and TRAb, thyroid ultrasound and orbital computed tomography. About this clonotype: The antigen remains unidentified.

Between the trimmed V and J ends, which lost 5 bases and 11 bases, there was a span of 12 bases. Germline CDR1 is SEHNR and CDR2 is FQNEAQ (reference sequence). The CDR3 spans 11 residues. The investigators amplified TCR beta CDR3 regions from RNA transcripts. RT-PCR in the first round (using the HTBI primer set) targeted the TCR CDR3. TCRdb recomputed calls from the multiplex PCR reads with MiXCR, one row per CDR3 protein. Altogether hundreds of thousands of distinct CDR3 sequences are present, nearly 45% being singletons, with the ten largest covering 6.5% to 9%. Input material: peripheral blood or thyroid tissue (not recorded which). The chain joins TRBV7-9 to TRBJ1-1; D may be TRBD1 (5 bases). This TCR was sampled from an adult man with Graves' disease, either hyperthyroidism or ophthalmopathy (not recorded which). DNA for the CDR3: TGTGCCAGCAGCCAGGGTGTAATGGCTTTCTTT. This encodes CASSQGVMAFF. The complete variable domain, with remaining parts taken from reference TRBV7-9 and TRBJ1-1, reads DTGVSQNPRHKITKRGQNVTFRCDPISEHNRLYWYRQTLGQGPEFLTYFQNEAQLEKSRLLSDRFSAERPKGSFSTLEIQRTEQGDSAMYLCASSQGVMAFFGQGTRLTVV.